Reported below is one TCR beta chain. The antigen remains unidentified. These data belong to a study of cytomegalovirus exposure and HLA in healthy donors. Overall study results and limits: A later analysis reported that several of the most significant clusters appeared to be linked to common viral pathogens, among them Epstein-Barr virus. Data from an earlier analysis indicated that most TCR beta V segments were productive either about 87% or about 30% of the time. Cytomegalovirus association was assigned to 170 or so TCR beta chains.

PCR involved 60 Vbeta and 13 Jbeta primers. Study processing details: Per a later analysis, the number of unique TCR beta chains was around 80 million, of which around 10 million were shared. Sequencing used immunoSEQ multiplex PCR; TCRdb keeps in-frame clones, though not all of them. The V and J calls and clone size come from that table; D and trimming were worked out from the DNA. The table lists around 130,000 clones, around 77% of them singletons. V lost 2 bases and J lost 5, with 18 bases in between. Per germline, CDR1 MDHEN and CDR2 SYDVKM. There are 17 residues in the CDR3. This chain uses TRBV28 with TRBJ2-2, with a possible D match to TRBD2 (6 bases). This clonotype originated in a man aged 50 to 59 in good health and CMV-seronegative. The sample was PBMCs. CDR3 amino acids: CASSLPGAGRETGELFF. Here the CDR3 DNA reads TGTGCCAGCAGTTTACCGGGAGCGGGTCGAGAAACCGGGGAGCTGTTTTTT.